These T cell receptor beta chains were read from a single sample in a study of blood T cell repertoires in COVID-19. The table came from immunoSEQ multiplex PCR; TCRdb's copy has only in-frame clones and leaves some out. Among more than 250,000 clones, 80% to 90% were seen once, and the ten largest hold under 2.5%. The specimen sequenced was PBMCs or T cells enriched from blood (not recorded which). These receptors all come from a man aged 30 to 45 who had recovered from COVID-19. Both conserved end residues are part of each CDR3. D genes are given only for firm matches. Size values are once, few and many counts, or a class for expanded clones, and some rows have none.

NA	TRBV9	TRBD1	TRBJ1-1	TGTGCCAGCAGCGAACTCCCGGGACAGGGAATATCTTCCGAAGCTTTCTTT	CASSELPGQGISSEAFF
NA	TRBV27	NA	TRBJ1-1	TGTGCCAGCAGTTTAGGTACGAGGACTTTCTTT	CASSLGTRTFF
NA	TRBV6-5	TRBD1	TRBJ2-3	TGTGCCAGCAGTAAATGGGACAGCCGCACAGATACGCAGTATTTT	CASSKWDSRTDTQYF
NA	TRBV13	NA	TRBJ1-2	TGTGCCAGCAGCTCTAACGAGGGGACACCCTCTAACTATGGCTACACCTTC	CASSSNEGTPSNYGYTF
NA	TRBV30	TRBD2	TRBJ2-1	TGTGCCTGGGGGCGGGGGGGATCCTACAATGAGCAGTTCTTC	CAWGRGGSYNEQFF
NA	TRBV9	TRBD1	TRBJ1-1	TGTGCCAGCAGCGTATCCCCGGGACAGGGCGTCGCGAACACTGAAGCTTTCTTT	CASSVSPGQGVANTEAFF
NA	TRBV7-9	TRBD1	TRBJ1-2	TGTGCCAGCAGCCGTTTGGACAGGTCGAACTATGGCTACACCTTC	CASSRLDRSNYGYTF
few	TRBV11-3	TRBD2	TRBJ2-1	TGTGCCAGCAGCTTAGGCGGGCGGGGGGTCGACAATGAGCAGTTCTTC	CASSLGGRGVDNEQFF
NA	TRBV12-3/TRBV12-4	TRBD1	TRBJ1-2	TGTGCCAGCAGTTGGGACAGGGTGAATGGCTACACCTTC	CASSWDRVNGYTF
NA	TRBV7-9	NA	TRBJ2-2	TGTGCCAGCAGCTTAGCGGAATGGGGGGCCGGGGAGCTGTTTTTT	CASSLAEWGAGELFF
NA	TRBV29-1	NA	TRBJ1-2	TGCAGCGTCTATCGGGAGGACTACACCTTC	CSVYREDYTF